This TCR beta chain was identified during a study of shared T cell receptors in the human thymus. Only in-frame clones appear in the TCRdb table, and some are missing; sequencing was by immunoSEQ multiplex PCR. The sample holds 700,000 or so clones, 80% to 90% seen once. CDR1 and CDR2 (germline): SGHNT, YENEEA. The CDR3 is 15 residues long. The V end lost 0 bases, the J end lost 5 bases, and 14 bases lay between the germline ends. Another study also made use of these data, one on human thymus T cells. Per that paper: Finnish infants who were healthy and having corrective surgery for congenital heart defects made up the donors. Resections from corrective heart surgery supplied the thymus tissue. Blood and thymic repertoires both appeared biased in V and J gene usage. In unrelated individuals, thymic repertoires overlapped highly, according to related research.

The sequence came from a girl in the first two years of life with a congenital heart defect. The chain couples TRBV11-3 to TRBJ2-7; perhaps TRBD1 as D (5 bases). Sequencing input: thymocytes. The CDR3: CASSLDPAGINEQYF. CDR3 nucleotides: TGTGCCAGCAGCTTAGATCCCGCAGGGATCAACGAGCAGTACTTC.